A selection of T cell receptor beta chains follows, all from one sample in a study of cytomegalovirus exposure and HLA in healthy donors. Using immunoSEQ multiplex PCR, the repertoire was profiled, and TCRdb retains in-frame clones only, with some absent. The table has 180,000 or so clones, 60% to 85% seen once. Sequencing input: PBMCs. The receptors were sampled from a man aged 18 to 30 in good health and CMV-seronegative. Each CDR3 is given with its conserved first and last residue. Each record gives: J gene, clone size, D gene, V gene, CDR3 protein, CDR3 DNA. The D gene is left open where the match is weak. A row's size may be missing; if present it is once, few, many or a size class.

j_gene: TRBJ1-6
abundance: once
d_gene: TRBD1
v_gene: TRBV28
CDR3aa: CASSLFGTGANNSPLHF
CDR3nt: TGTGCCAGCAGTTTATTTGGGACAGGGGCCAATAATTCACCCCTCCACTTT

j_gene: TRBJ2-7
abundance: NA
d_gene: NA
v_gene: TRBV5-6
CDR3aa: CASSLGASTYEQYF
CDR3nt: TGTGCCAGCAGCTTGGGAGCGTCTACCTACGAGCAGTACTTC

j_gene: TRBJ1-2
abundance: once
d_gene: NA
v_gene: TRBV10-2
CDR3aa: CASSPGLSLDYGYTF
CDR3nt: TGCGCCAGCAGTCCAGGACTTAGCCTCGACTATGGCTACACCTTC

j_gene: TRBJ2-5
abundance: NA
d_gene: NA
v_gene: TRBV7-3
CDR3aa: CASSFYGGETQYF
CDR3nt: TGTGCCAGCAGCTTTTACGGGGGAGAGACCCAGTACTTC

j_gene: TRBJ2-1
abundance: NA
d_gene: TRBD2
v_gene: TRBV5-1
CDR3aa: CASSLASGASGGSVPRSYNEQFF
CDR3nt: TGCGCCAGCAGCTTGGCCTCTGGGGCTAGCGGGGGGTCCGTTCCGAGGTCCTACAATGAGCAGTTCTTC

j_gene: TRBJ2-7
abundance: NA
d_gene: NA
v_gene: TRBV5-6
CDR3aa: CASSLGPSDEQYF
CDR3nt: TGTGCCAGCAGCTTGGGCCCCAGTGACGAGCAGTACTTC

j_gene: TRBJ2-1
abundance: NA
d_gene: NA
v_gene: TRBV7-2
CDR3aa: CASSYDFSNNEQFF
CDR3nt: TGTGCCAGCAGCTACGACTTTTCTAACAATGAGCAGTTCTTC

j_gene: TRBJ1-6
abundance: NA
d_gene: NA
v_gene: TRBV11-2
CDR3aa: CASSLDFRRGNSPLHF
CDR3nt: TGTGCCAGCAGCTTAGATTTCCGGAGGGGAAATTCACCCCTCCACTTT

j_gene: TRBJ2-2
abundance: NA
d_gene: NA
v_gene: TRBV13
CDR3aa: CASRPQGSTGELFF
CDR3nt: TGTGCCAGCAGACCCCAGGGGTCCACCGGGGAGCTGTTTTTT

j_gene: TRBJ2-2
abundance: NA
d_gene: TRBD2
v_gene: TRBV9
CDR3aa: CASTAGAANTGELFF
CDR3nt: TGTGCCAGCACAGCGGGGGCCGCAAACACCGGGGAGCTGTTTTTT

j_gene: TRBJ2-1
abundance: NA
d_gene: TRBD2
v_gene: TRBV2
CDR3aa: CASSGLAVEQFF
CDR3nt: TGTGCCAGCAGTGGACTAGCGGTTGAGCAGTTCTTC

j_gene: TRBJ1-1
abundance: NA
d_gene: NA
v_gene: TRBV2
CDR3aa: CASRMELGLNTEAFF
CDR3nt: TGTGCCAGCAGGATGGAGCTGGGGCTAAACACTGAAGCTTTCTTT

j_gene: TRBJ1-6
abundance: NA
d_gene: NA
v_gene: TRBV21-1
CDR3aa: CASSTRQGGSPLHF
CDR3nt: TGTGCCAGCAGCACCCGACAGGGTGGTTCACCCCTCCACTTT

j_gene: TRBJ2-3
abundance: once
d_gene: TRBD1
v_gene: TRBV27
CDR3aa: CASTGQQKADTQYF
CDR3nt: TGTGCCAGCACGGGACAGCAGAAGGCAGATACGCAGTATTTT

j_gene: TRBJ2-7
abundance: NA
d_gene: TRBD1
v_gene: TRBV30
CDR3aa: CAWSVDRAHEQYF
CDR3nt: TGTGCCTGGAGTGTAGACAGGGCCCACGAGCAGTACTTC

j_gene: TRBJ1-4
abundance: NA
d_gene: NA
v_gene: TRBV7-7
CDR3aa: CASSLAGWVQGGEKLFF
CDR3nt: TGTGCTAGCAGCTTAGCCGGCTGGGTGCAGGGAGGGGAAAAACTGTTTTTT

j_gene: TRBJ2-2
abundance: NA
d_gene: NA
v_gene: TRBV15
CDR3aa: CATSRERRVTGELFF
CDR3nt: TGTGCCACCAGCAGAGAACGCAGGGTTACCGGGGAGCTGTTTTTT

j_gene: TRBJ2-7
abundance: NA
d_gene: TRBD2
v_gene: TRBV6-1
CDR3aa: CASSEAGGPVGEQYF
CDR3nt: TGTGCCAGCAGTGAAGCGGGAGGGCCAGTTGGAGAGCAGTACTTC

j_gene: TRBJ1-1
abundance: NA
d_gene: NA
v_gene: TRBV5-4
CDR3aa: CASSSLGLDTEAFF
CDR3nt: TGTGCCAGCAGCTCCCTGGGACTTGACACTGAAGCTTTCTTT

j_gene: TRBJ2-7
abundance: few
d_gene: TRBD2
v_gene: TRBV6-5
CDR3aa: CASGTSGMYEQYF
CDR3nt: TGTGCCAGCGGGACTAGCGGGATGTACGAGCAGTACTTC

j_gene: TRBJ1-2
abundance: NA
d_gene: NA
v_gene: TRBV7-8
CDR3aa: CASSPGPPTQNYGYTF
CDR3nt: TGTGCCAGCAGCCCAGGGCCCCCGACCCAAAACTATGGCTACACCTTC

j_gene: TRBJ1-3
abundance: NA
d_gene: TRBD1
v_gene: TRBV18
CDR3aa: CASSLGQGGSGNTIYF
CDR3nt: TGTGCCAGCTCACTAGGACAGGGCGGCTCTGGAAACACCATATATTTT

j_gene: TRBJ2-5
abundance: NA
d_gene: TRBD1
v_gene: TRBV28
CDR3aa: CASSFFGTGEETQYF
CDR3nt: TGTGCCAGCAGTTTCTTCGGGACAGGGGAAGAGACCCAGTACTTC

j_gene: TRBJ2-7
abundance: NA
d_gene: NA
v_gene: TRBV10-3
CDR3aa: CAISEHGQGTYEQYF
CDR3nt: TGTGCCATCAGTGAGCACGGGCAGGGTACCTACGAGCAGTACTTC

j_gene: TRBJ1-5
abundance: NA
d_gene: NA
v_gene: TRBV28
CDR3aa: CASRPTRNQPQHF
CDR3nt: TGTGCCAGCCGCCCGACACGCAATCAGCCCCAGCATTTT

j_gene: TRBJ1-2
abundance: NA
d_gene: TRBD1
v_gene: TRBV19
CDR3aa: CASSMTWDSSLYGYTF
CDR3nt: TGTGCCAGTAGTATGACCTGGGACAGTTCTCTCTATGGCTACACCTTC

j_gene: TRBJ1-4
abundance: once
d_gene: NA
v_gene: TRBV30
CDR3aa: CAWSVGLGNEKLFF
CDR3nt: TGTGCCTGGAGTGTTGGTTTGGGCAATGAAAAACTGTTTTTT

j_gene: TRBJ1-1
abundance: NA
d_gene: NA
v_gene: TRBV29-1
CDR3aa: CSVHRVFGTEAFF
CDR3nt: TGCAGCGTCCACAGGGTGTTCGGAACTGAAGCTTTCTTT

j_gene: TRBJ2-2
abundance: NA
d_gene: TRBD2
v_gene: TRBV29-1
CDR3aa: CSVGLAGGSNTGELFF
CDR3nt: TGCAGCGTTGGCCTAGCGGGGGGATCGAACACCGGGGAGCTGTTTTTT

j_gene: TRBJ1-4
abundance: NA
d_gene: TRBD1
v_gene: TRBV4-1
CDR3aa: CASSPLGTVSNEKLFF
CDR3nt: TGCGCCAGCAGCCCCCTCGGGACAGTTTCTAATGAAAAACTGTTTTTT

j_gene: TRBJ2-5
abundance: NA
d_gene: TRBD1
v_gene: TRBV6-1
CDR3aa: CASERQGAGETQYF
CDR3nt: TGTGCCAGCGAACGACAGGGCGCGGGAGAGACCCAGTACTTC

j_gene: TRBJ2-1
abundance: NA
d_gene: TRBD2
v_gene: TRBV9
CDR3aa: CASSPSGFYNEQFF
CDR3nt: TGTGCCAGCAGCCCTAGCGGGTTCTACAATGAGCAGTTCTTC

j_gene: TRBJ2-1
abundance: NA
d_gene: NA
v_gene: TRBV2
CDR3aa: CASKRLVGNEQFF
CDR3nt: TGTGCCAGCAAAAGGCTAGTGGGTAATGAGCAGTTCTTC

j_gene: TRBJ1-1
abundance: NA
d_gene: TRBD1
v_gene: TRBV7-3
CDR3aa: CASSPGAGGTTEAFF
CDR3nt: TGTGCCAGCAGCCCAGGGGCAGGGGGGACCACTGAAGCTTTCTTT

j_gene: TRBJ1-1
abundance: NA
d_gene: NA
v_gene: TRBV2
CDR3aa: CASSDRGHTEAFF
CDR3nt: TGTGCCAGCAGTGACAGGGGCCACACTGAAGCTTTCTTT

j_gene: TRBJ2-1
abundance: NA
d_gene: TRBD2
v_gene: TRBV7-9
CDR3aa: CASSLAAGLYNEQFF
CDR3nt: TGTGCCAGCAGCTTAGCGGCGGGACTATATAATGAGCAGTTCTTC

j_gene: TRBJ2-1
abundance: NA
d_gene: NA
v_gene: TRBV7-3
CDR3aa: CASSLSAGNEQFF
CDR3nt: TGTGCCAGCAGCTTGAGTGCCGGCAATGAGCAGTTCTTC

j_gene: TRBJ2-5
abundance: NA
d_gene: NA
v_gene: TRBV30
CDR3aa: CAWRPITRPGFGAPKSETQYF
CDR3nt: TGTGCCTGGAGACCAATTACAAGGCCCGGGTTTGGGGCTCCCAAGTCGGAGACCCAGTACTTC

j_gene: TRBJ2-7
abundance: NA
d_gene: NA
v_gene: TRBV30
CDR3aa: CAWISLGQYF
CDR3nt: TGTGCCTGGATCTCCCTAGGGCAGTACTTC

j_gene: TRBJ1-5
abundance: NA
d_gene: TRBD1
v_gene: TRBV7-4
CDR3aa: CASSWGQAGGDQPQHF
CDR3nt: TGTGCCAGCAGCTGGGGACAGGCAGGAGGAGATCAGCCCCAGCATTTT

j_gene: TRBJ1-5
abundance: NA
d_gene: TRBD1
v_gene: TRBV6-5
CDR3aa: CASSWGTGDGQPQHF
CDR3nt: TGTGCCAGCAGCTGGGGAACAGGGGATGGACAGCCCCAGCATTTT

j_gene: TRBJ1-1
abundance: NA
d_gene: TRBD1
v_gene: TRBV30
CDR3aa: CAWFRGPGTEAFF
CDR3nt: TGTGCCTGGTTCAGGGGGCCGGGGACTGAAGCTTTCTTT

j_gene: TRBJ2-5
abundance: once
d_gene: TRBD2
v_gene: TRBV4-1
CDR3aa: CASSQVEGTSGSQETQYF
CDR3nt: TGCGCCAGCAGCCAAGTTGAGGGGACTAGCGGGAGCCAAGAGACCCAGTACTTC